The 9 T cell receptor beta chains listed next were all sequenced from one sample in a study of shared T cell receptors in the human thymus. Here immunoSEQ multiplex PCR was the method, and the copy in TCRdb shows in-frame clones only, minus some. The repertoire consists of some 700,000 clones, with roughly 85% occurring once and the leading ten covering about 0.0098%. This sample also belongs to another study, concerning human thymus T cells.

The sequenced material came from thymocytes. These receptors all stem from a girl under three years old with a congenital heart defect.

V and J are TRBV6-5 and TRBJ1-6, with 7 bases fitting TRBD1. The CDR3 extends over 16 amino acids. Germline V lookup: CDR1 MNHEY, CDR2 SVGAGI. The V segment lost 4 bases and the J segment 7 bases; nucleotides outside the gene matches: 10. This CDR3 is CASSSLPGQSNSPLHF. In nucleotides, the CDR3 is TGTGCCAGCAGTTCCCTTCCGGGACAGTCGAATTCACCCCTCCACTTT.

CDR3 protein: CASRRPGLAGADTQYF. As DNA, the CDR3 is TGTGCCAGCAGAAGACCTGGATTAGCGGGGGCAGATACGCAGTATTTT. The chain has TRBV5-8 and TRBJ2-3; 9 nucleotides line up with TRBD2. CDR1 is SGHTS, CDR2 YDEGEE, per germline. With 5 bases clipped from V and 4 bases from J, the junction kept 11 bases outside the gene matches. The CDR3 length is 16 residues.

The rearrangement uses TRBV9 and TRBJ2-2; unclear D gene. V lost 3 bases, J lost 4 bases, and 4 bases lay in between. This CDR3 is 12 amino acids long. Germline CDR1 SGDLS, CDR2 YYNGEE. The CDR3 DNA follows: TGTGCCAGCAGCGCTTCCACCGGGGAGCTGTTTTTT. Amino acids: CASSASTGELFF. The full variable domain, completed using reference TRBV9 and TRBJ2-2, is DSGVTQTPKHLITATGQRVTLRCSPRSGDLSVYWYQQSLDQGLQFLIQYYNGEERAKGNILERFSAQQFPDLHSELNLSSLELGDSALYFCASSASTGELFFGEGSRLTVL.

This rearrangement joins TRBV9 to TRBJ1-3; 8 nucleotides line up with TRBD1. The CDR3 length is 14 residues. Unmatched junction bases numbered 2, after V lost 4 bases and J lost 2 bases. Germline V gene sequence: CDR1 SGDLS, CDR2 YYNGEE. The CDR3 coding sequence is TGTGCCAGCAGCCCGGACAGGGCTGGAAACACCATATATTTT. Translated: CASSPDRAGNTIYF.

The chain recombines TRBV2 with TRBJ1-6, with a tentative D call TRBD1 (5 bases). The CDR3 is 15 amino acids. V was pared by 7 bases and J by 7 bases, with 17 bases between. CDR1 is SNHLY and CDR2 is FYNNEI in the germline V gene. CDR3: CASTTSRVLNSPLHF. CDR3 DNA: TGTGCCAGCACTACAAGCAGGGTCTTGAATTCACCCCTCCACTTT. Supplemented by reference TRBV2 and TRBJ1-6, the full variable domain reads EPEVTQTPSHQVTQMGQEVILRCVPISNHLYFYWYRQILGQKVEFLVSFYNNEISEKSEIFDDQFSVERPDGSNFTLKIRSTKLEDSAMYFCASTTSRVLNSPLHFGNGTRLTVT.

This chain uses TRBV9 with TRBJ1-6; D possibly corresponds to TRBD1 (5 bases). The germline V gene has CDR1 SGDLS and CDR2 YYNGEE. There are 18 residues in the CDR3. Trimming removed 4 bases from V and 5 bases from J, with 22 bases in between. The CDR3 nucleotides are TGTGCCAGCAGCCCCCAGCAGACAGCCAAACGGCATAATTCACCCCTCCACTTT. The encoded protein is CASSPQQTAKRHNSPLHF.

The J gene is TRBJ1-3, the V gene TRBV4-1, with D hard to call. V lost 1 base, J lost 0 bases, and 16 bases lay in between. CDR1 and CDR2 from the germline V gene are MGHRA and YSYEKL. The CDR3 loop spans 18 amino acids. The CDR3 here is CASSQAQAGYFSGNTIYF. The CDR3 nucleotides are TGCGCCAGCAGCCAAGCCCAAGCGGGTTATTTCTCTGGAAACACCATATATTTT.

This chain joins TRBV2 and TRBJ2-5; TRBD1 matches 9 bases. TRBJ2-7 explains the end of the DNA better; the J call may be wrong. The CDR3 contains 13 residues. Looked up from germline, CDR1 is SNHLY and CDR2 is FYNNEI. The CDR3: CASGGTGTYEQYF. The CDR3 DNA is TGTGCCAGCGGAGGGACAGGGACTTACGAGCAGTACTTC.

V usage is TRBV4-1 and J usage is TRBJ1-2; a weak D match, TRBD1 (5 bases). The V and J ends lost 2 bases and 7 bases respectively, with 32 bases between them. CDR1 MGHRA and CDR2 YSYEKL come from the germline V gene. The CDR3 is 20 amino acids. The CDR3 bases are TGCGCCAGCAGCCAATCCAGGTTAGGTCAGGGATCTTTAGACTTACGTGGCTACACCTTC. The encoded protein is CASSQSRLGQGSLDLRGYTF.